The rows below give T cell receptor beta chains drawn from one sample of a study of blood T cell repertoires in COVID-19. This table comes from immunoSEQ multiplex PCR, and its TCRdb copy is limited to in-frame clones, with some not included. The table has roughly 6,600 clones, roughly 88% seen once. The sequencing sample was made of peripheral blood. Receptor source: a human donor in a cohort sampled during active COVID-19. Both conserved end residues are part of each CDR3. Fields, in order: clone size, D gene, J gene, V gene, CDR3 DNA, CDR3 protein. A D gene is named only where the DNA matches it firmly. Only some rows state a clone size, as once, few, many or a class for expanded clones.

clone_size: NA
d_call: NA
j_call: TRBJ2-3
v_call: TRBV7-7
cdr3_nt: TGTGCTAGCAGCCCTAGCACGTCAGATACGCAGTATTTT
cdr3_aa: CASSPSTSDTQYF

clone_size: NA
d_call: NA
j_call: TRBJ2-5
v_call: TRBV9
cdr3_nt: TGTGCCAGCAGCGAGACGGGGGTTCAAGAGACCCAGTACTTC
cdr3_aa: CASSETGVQETQYF

clone_size: NA
d_call: TRBD2
j_call: TRBJ2-1
v_call: TRBV18
cdr3_nt: TGTGCCAGCCGGGGGGGCCTGAACAATGAGCAGTTCTTC
cdr3_aa: CASRGGLNNEQFF

clone_size: NA
d_call: TRBD1
j_call: TRBJ2-1
v_call: TRBV28
cdr3_nt: TGTGCCAGCAGTTTATCGACAGGGACCTTAAGCTCCTACAATGAGCAGTTCTTC
cdr3_aa: CASSLSTGTLSSYNEQFF

clone_size: few
d_call: NA
j_call: TRBJ2-7
v_call: TRBV30
cdr3_nt: TGTGCCTGGAGTCTGATGCGAAACGAGCAGTACTTC
cdr3_aa: CAWSLMRNEQYF

clone_size: NA
d_call: TRBD1
j_call: TRBJ1-3
v_call: TRBV5-1
cdr3_nt: TGCGCCAGCAGCTTGGGACAGGGAAGTCTTTCTGGAAACACCATATATTTT
cdr3_aa: CASSLGQGSLSGNTIYF

clone_size: NA
d_call: TRBD1
j_call: TRBJ2-3
v_call: TRBV10-3
cdr3_nt: TGTGCCATCAGTGAGTCGGGACAGCCAACAGATACGCAGTATTTT
cdr3_aa: CAISESGQPTDTQYF

clone_size: NA
d_call: NA
j_call: TRBJ1-2
v_call: TRBV9
cdr3_nt: TGTGCCAGCAGCGTAGGCGGGCTACTTAACTATGGCTACACCTTC
cdr3_aa: CASSVGGLLNYGYTF

clone_size: NA
d_call: TRBD1
j_call: TRBJ1-1
v_call: TRBV28
cdr3_nt: TGTGCCAGCAGCCCCAGGGGGCAGGTTGAAGCTTTCTTT
cdr3_aa: CASSPRGQVEAFF

clone_size: once
d_call: NA
j_call: TRBJ1-3
v_call: TRBV6-5
cdr3_nt: TGTGCCAGCAGGGAGACGCGGGGGTACGGAAACACCATATATTTT
cdr3_aa: CASRETRGYGNTIYF

clone_size: NA
d_call: TRBD1
j_call: TRBJ2-2
v_call: TRBV5-1
cdr3_nt: TGCGCCAGCAGCTTAAATACAGGGGCGACCACCGGGGAGCTGTTTTTT
cdr3_aa: CASSLNTGATTGELFF

clone_size: NA
d_call: TRBD1
j_call: TRBJ1-2
v_call: TRBV5-6
cdr3_nt: TGTGCCAGCAGCTTGTATGGGACAGGGGGTAACTATGGCTACACCTTC
cdr3_aa: CASSLYGTGGNYGYTF

clone_size: NA
d_call: NA
j_call: TRBJ2-7
v_call: TRBV27
cdr3_nt: TGTGCCAGCACCTACCCGGGGGAAGGGAGGTCCTACGAGCAGTACTTC
cdr3_aa: CASTYPGEGRSYEQYF

clone_size: NA
d_call: NA
j_call: TRBJ2-1
v_call: TRBV6-2/TRBV6-3
cdr3_nt: TGTGCCAGCAGTTACTCGGACTACCGCGTTGAGCAGTTCTTC
cdr3_aa: CASSYSDYRVEQFF

clone_size: NA
d_call: NA
j_call: TRBJ2-2
v_call: TRBV4-1
cdr3_nt: TGCGCCAGCAGCTTAGGGGAGGAGCTGTTTTTT
cdr3_aa: CASSLGEELFF

clone_size: NA
d_call: TRBD2
j_call: TRBJ2-7
v_call: TRBV15
cdr3_nt: TGTGCCACCAGCAGAGCCCCCGGGACTAGCGGGACCTACGAGCAGTACTTC
cdr3_aa: CATSRAPGTSGTYEQYF

clone_size: once
d_call: NA
j_call: TRBJ2-2
v_call: TRBV11-3
cdr3_nt: TGTGCCAGCAGCTCCGAGAACGGGGAGCTGTTTTTT
cdr3_aa: CASSSENGELFF

clone_size: once
d_call: NA
j_call: TRBJ1-2
v_call: TRBV5-1
cdr3_nt: TGCGCCAGCAGCTTGGAGGGGGGGATACGAATCCCCGGACATGGCTACACCTTC
cdr3_aa: CASSLEGGIRIPGHGYTF

clone_size: NA
d_call: TRBD1
j_call: TRBJ1-2
v_call: TRBV3-1/TRBV3-2
cdr3_nt: TGTGCCAGCAGCCAGAGGGACAGGGCGTTCTATGGCTACACCTTC
cdr3_aa: CASSQRDRAFYGYTF

clone_size: NA
d_call: NA
j_call: TRBJ2-3
v_call: TRBV2
cdr3_nt: TGTGCCAGCAGGCGATCCCTTAGCACAGATACGCAGTATTTT
cdr3_aa: CASRRSLSTDTQYF

clone_size: NA
d_call: TRBD1
j_call: TRBJ1-1
v_call: TRBV2
cdr3_nt: TGTGCCAGCTCTGACGACAGGGGAAGTACTGAAGCTTTCTTT
cdr3_aa: CASSDDRGSTEAFF

clone_size: NA
d_call: TRBD1
j_call: TRBJ2-2
v_call: TRBV7-6
cdr3_nt: TGTGCCAGCAGCTTAGTCACAGGGGGCGCCGACACCGGGGAGCTGTTTTTT
cdr3_aa: CASSLVTGGADTGELFF

clone_size: NA
d_call: TRBD1
j_call: TRBJ1-2
v_call: TRBV7-9
cdr3_nt: TGTGCCAGCAGTTATACAGGGGGCGGCTATGGCTACACCTTC
cdr3_aa: CASSYTGGGYGYTF

clone_size: NA
d_call: NA
j_call: TRBJ2-5
v_call: TRBV5-5
cdr3_nt: TGTGCCAGCAGTGTGGGCGACATGTGGCAAGAGACCCAGTACTTC
cdr3_aa: CASSVGDMWQETQYF

clone_size: NA
d_call: NA
j_call: TRBJ1-6
v_call: TRBV2
cdr3_nt: TGTGCCACCAACTCCTATAATTCACCCCTCCACTTT
cdr3_aa: CATNSYNSPLHF